The T cell receptor (beta chain) under discussion was sequenced for a study of pediatric ulcerative colitis (dated by TCRdb to about 2019). Regarding the complete study: Of the ulcerative colitis patients, about seven had pancolitis and two had left-sided colitis, and histology in every patient was consistent with ulcerative colitis. From nine newly diagnosed, treatment-naive pediatric ulcerative colitis patients and a few non-IBD control children, paired blood and rectal samples were collected. Using the Pediatric Ulcerative Colitis Activity Index, a couple of patients were classed as having mild disease, several as having moderate disease and three as having acute severe colitis.

Trimming removed 0 bases from V and 8 bases from J, leaving 16 bases between the germline ends. The CDR3 starts with the cysteine, ends with the phenylalanine, and has 16 residues. Only the CDR3 DNA stays, 48 bases, in frame from base 1. CDR1 MNHEY and CDR2 SVGAGI are derived from the germline V gene. Rearranged CDR3 beta regions were amplified from genomic DNA with multiplex V and J primers using the immunoSEQ TRB Survey service. To keep depth equal across samples, survey-level sequencing depth of up to 500,000 reads per sample was applied. The libraries were purified and pooled, then sequenced using Illumina technology. In the authors' own workflow: Productive clonality, sample overlap, pairwise scatters, CDR3 beta length, V/D/J gene usage and productiveness were assessed with immunoSEQ online tools. Calculated diversity was the number of unique rearrangements divided by total templates times 100; Shannon and Simpson indices were also computed. Principal component analysis was performed on Z-score normalized data with the R prcomp function and the ggbiplot package. Morisita's index was used to quantify the clonal overlap between blood and rectum within each subject. As stored in TCRdb, this immuneACCESS dataset retains in-frame rearrangements with V and J assigned. A fraction of the clones does not appear; measured against another copy, unresolved V genes explain less than half of the discrepancy, and the remainder lacks a known reason. The D gene and trimming were derived from the DNA, and the V and J assignments and clone size from that table. Here the sample has 16,000 or so clones; around 74% occur a single time. The leading ten clones occupy roughly 6.6% of the sample.

Study-wide conclusions, independent of this receptor: For technical reasons, substantially fewer templates were yielded by the blood samples of two patients, and these blood samples were excluded from blood-rectal overlap analysis. Because repertoires came from total lymphocyte DNA, patterns in rare subsets such as regulatory T cells may not be reflected. Significantly higher autologous blood-rectal clonal overlap was found in ulcerative colitis patients than in controls, which suggested increased T cell trafficking to inflamed tissue. Features of the rectal repertoire distinguished controls, mild-moderate colitis patients and acute severe colitis patients, and in acute severe colitis, rectal diversity was reduced because of clonal expansions. T cells from blood may have been included in the rectal pinch biopsies, particularly in patients with overt colitis. A couple of rectal CDR3 clonotypes were detected in all ulcerative colitis patients and were not detected in any of the controls. The healthy control group was small, with only a few individuals.

Comments on this clone: Its recognized antigen is unknown. Base-call qualities are not available, and no considerably larger clone is one nucleotide away.

During colonoscopy, one to two rectal pinch biopsies were obtained for research purposes. Ulcerative colitis patients had received no immunosuppressive medication before the diagnostic colonoscopy. Rectal biopsies were digested with proteinase K before DNA isolation. The Wizard kit (Promega) was used to extract genomic DNA from the blood and intestinal samples. This sequence uses TRBV6-5 and TRBJ1-4; possibly the D gene is TRBD1, per 5 matching bases. Sequenced sample: gut tissue. The sequence was collected from a boy younger than 18 with moderate ulcerative colitis. This receptor carries the CDR3 CASSYSYEGIREKLFF. The sequenced DNA: TGTGCCAGCAGTTACTCGTATGAGGGGATTCGGGAAAAACTGTTTTTT.